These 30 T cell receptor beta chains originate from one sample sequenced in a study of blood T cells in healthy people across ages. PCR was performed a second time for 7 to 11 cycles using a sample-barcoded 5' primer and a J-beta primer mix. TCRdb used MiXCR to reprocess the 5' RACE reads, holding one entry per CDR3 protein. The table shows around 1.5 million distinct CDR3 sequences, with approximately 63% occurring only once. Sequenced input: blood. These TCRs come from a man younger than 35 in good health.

The CDR3, as DNA: TGTGCCAGCAGGTGGGGCAGCCCTACACTCTATGGCTACACCTTC. Encoded protein: CASRWGSPTLYGYTF. The rearrangement links TRBV6-2 or TRBV6-3 to TRBJ1-2, with D tentatively TRBD1 (5 bases). Deletions cut 6 bases from V and 4 bases from J, with 18 bases between. The CDR3 spans 15 residues. CDR1 and CDR2 from the germline V gene are MNHEY and SVGEGT.

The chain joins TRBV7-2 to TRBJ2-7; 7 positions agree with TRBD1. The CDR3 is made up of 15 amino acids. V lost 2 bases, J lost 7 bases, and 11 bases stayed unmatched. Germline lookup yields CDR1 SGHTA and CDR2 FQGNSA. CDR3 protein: CASSLSGTVNNEQYF. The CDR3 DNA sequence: TGTGCCAGCAGCTTATCTGGGACAGTTAACAATGAGCAGTACTTC.

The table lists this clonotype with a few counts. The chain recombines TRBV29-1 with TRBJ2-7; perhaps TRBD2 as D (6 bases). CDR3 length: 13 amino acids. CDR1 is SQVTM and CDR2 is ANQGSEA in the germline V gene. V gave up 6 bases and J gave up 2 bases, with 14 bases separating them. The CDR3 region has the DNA TGCAGCGTGAGCTATCCGGGAGCCTACGAGCAGTACTTC. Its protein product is CSVSYPGAYEQYF.

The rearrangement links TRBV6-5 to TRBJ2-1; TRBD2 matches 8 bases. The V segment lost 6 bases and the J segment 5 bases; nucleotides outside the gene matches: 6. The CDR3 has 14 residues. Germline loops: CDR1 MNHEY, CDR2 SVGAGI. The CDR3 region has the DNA TGTGCCAGCAGCCTACTAGCGGTTAACAATGAGCAGTTCTTC. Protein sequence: CASSLLAVNNEQFF.

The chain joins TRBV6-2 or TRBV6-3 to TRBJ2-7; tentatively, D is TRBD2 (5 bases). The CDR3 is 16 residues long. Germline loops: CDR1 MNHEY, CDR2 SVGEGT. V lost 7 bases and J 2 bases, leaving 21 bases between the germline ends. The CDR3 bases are TGTGCCAGCACTACCCAACGGGGATCGTGGGCCTACGAGCAGTACTTC. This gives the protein CASTTQRGSWAYEQYF.

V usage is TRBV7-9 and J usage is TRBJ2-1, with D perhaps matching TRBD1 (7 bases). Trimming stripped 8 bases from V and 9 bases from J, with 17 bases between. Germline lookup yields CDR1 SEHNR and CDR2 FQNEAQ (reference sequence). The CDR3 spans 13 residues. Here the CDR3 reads CASAGGGRFEQFF. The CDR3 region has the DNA TGTGCCAGCGCAGGGGGAGGTCGCTTTGAGCAGTTCTTC. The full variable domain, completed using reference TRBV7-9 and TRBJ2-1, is DTGVSQNPRHKITKRGQNVTFRCDPISEHNRLYWYRQTLGQGPEFLTYFQNEAQLEKSRLLSDRFSAERPKGSFSTLEIQRTEQGDSAMYLCASAGGGRFEQFFGPGTRLTVL.

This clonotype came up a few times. CDR3 bases: TGCAGTGCCAGACTAGCGGGGACCTACACAGATACGCAGTATTTT. This translates into CSARLAGTYTDTQYF. The chain employs TRBV20-1 and TRBJ2-3, with 11 bases aligning to TRBD2. Germline values: CDR1 DFQATT, CDR2 SNEGSKA (reference sequence). The V segment lost 6 bases and the J segment 2 bases; nucleotides outside the gene matches: 7. CDR3 size: 15 residues.

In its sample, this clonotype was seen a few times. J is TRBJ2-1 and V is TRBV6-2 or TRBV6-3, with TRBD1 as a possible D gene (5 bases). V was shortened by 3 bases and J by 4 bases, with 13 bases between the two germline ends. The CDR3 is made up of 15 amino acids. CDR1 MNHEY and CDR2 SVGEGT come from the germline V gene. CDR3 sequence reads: CASSYPRQLYNEQFF. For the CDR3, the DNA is TGTGCCAGCAGTTATCCCCGACAGCTTTACAATGAGCAGTTCTTC.

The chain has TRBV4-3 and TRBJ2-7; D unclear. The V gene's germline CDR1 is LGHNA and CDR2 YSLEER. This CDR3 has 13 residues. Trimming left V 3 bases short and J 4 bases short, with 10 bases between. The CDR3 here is CASSHWADYEQYF. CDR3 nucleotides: TGCGCCAGCAGCCATTGGGCGGATTACGAGCAGTACTTC.

CDR3 in amino acids: CASSPSRAVYGYTF. DNA for the CDR3: TGTGCCAGCAGTCCATCCAGGGCGGTCTATGGCTACACCTTC. This chain links TRBV12-3 or TRBV12-4 with TRBJ1-2, with D possibly matching TRBD1 (5 bases). This CDR3 contains 14 residues. V shed 5 bases and J shed 4 bases, with 14 bases lying between them.

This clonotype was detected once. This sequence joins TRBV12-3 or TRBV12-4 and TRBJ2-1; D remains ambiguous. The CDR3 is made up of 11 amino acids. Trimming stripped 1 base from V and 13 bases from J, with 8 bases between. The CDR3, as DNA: TGTGCCAGCAGTTTAGTCCAGGACCAGTTCTTC. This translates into CASSLVQDQFF.

The CDR3 region has the DNA TGTGCCAGCTCACCGGGCCCGCTGGAGCAGTACTTC. It specifies CASSPGPLEQYF. J is TRBJ2-5 and V is TRBV18, with D uncertain. Between the trimmed V and J ends, which lost 3 bases and 11 bases, there was a span of 13 bases. This CDR3 is 12 amino acids long. Germline CDR1 is KGHSH and CDR2 is LQKENI.

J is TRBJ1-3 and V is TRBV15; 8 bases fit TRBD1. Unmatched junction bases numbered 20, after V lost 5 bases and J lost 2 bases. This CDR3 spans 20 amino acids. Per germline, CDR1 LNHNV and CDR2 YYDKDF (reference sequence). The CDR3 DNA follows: TGTGCCACCAGCCGCTCTTGGACAGGGATCGGGTCGGGGACTGGAAACACCATATATTTT. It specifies CATSRSWTGIGSGTGNTIYF.

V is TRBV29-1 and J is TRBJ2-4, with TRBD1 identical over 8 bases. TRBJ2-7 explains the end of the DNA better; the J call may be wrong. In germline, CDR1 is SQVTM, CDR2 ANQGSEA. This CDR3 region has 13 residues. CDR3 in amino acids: CSVGEGQGTEQYF. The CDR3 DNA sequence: TGCAGCGTTGGGGAAGGACAGGGAACCGAGCAGTACTTC.

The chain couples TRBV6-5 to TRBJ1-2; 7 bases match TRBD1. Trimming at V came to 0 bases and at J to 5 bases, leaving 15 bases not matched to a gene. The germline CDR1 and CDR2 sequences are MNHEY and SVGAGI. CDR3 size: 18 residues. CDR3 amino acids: CASSYSKYRDRDPYGYTF. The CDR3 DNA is TGTGCCAGCAGTTACTCCAAGTATCGAGACAGGGATCCGTATGGCTACACCTTC.

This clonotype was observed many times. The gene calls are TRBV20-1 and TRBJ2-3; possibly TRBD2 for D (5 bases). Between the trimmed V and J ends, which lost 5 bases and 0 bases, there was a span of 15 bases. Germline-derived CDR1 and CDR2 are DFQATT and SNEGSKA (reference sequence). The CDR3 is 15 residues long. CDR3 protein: CSAGRARTSTDTQYF. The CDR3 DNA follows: TGCAGTGCTGGACGCGCCAGGACTAGCACAGATACGCAGTATTTT.

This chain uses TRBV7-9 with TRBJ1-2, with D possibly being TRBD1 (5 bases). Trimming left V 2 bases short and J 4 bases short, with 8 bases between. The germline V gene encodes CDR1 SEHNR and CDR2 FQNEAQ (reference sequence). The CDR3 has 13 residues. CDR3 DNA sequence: TGTGCCAGCAGCTTAAAGGGGACCTATGGCTACACCTTC. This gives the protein CASSLKGTYGYTF.

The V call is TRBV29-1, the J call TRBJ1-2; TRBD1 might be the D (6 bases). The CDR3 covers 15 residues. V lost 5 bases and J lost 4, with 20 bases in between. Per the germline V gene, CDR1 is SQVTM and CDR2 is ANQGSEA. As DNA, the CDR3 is TGCAGCGTTTTTCCGGGACACCAGGTCGTCTATGGCTACACCTTC. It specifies CSVFPGHQVVYGYTF.

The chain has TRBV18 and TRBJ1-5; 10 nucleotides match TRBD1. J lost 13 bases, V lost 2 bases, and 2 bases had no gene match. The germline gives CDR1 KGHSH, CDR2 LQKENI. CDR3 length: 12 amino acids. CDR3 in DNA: TGTGCCAGCTCACCAGGGACAGGGGAGCAGCATTTT. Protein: CASSPGTGEQHF.

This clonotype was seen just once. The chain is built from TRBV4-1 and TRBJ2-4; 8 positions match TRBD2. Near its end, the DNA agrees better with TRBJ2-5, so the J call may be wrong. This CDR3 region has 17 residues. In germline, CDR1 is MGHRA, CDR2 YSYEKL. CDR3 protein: CASSQNKREWGGETQYF. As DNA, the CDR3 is TGCGCCAGCAGCCAAAACAAGCGGGAGTGGGGAGGAGAGACCCAGTACTTC.

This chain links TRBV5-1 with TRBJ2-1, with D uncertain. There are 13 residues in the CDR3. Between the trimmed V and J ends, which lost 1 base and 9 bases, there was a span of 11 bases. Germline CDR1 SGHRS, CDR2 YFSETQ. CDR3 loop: CASSLNPASEQFF. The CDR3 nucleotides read TGCGCCAGCAGCTTGAACCCAGCTTCTGAGCAGTTCTTC.

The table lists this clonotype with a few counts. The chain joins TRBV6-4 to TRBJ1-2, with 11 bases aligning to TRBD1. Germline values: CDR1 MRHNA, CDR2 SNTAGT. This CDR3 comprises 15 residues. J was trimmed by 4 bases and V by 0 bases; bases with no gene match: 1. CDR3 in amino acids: CASSDSGQGAYGYTF. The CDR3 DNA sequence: TGTGCCAGCAGTGACTCCGGACAGGGGGCCTATGGCTACACCTTC.

The DNA of the CDR3 is TGTGCCAGCAGCCAACCGGGGACCCAAGAGACCCAGTACTTC. Residues: CASSQPGTQETQYF. This chain uses TRBV4-2 with TRBJ2-5, with D possibly called TRBD1 or TRBD2 (5 bases each). The CDR3 contains 14 residues. Per germline, CDR1 LGHNA and CDR2 YNFKEQ. V lost 2 bases, J lost 1 base, and 8 bases lay in between.

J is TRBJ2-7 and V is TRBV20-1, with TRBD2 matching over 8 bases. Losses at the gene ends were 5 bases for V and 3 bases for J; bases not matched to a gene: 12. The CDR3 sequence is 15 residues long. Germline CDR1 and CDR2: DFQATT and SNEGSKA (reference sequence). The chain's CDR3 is CSARLAGPTIYEQYF. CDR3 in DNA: TGCAGTGCTCGGTTAGCGGGGCCCACAATCTACGAGCAGTACTTC.

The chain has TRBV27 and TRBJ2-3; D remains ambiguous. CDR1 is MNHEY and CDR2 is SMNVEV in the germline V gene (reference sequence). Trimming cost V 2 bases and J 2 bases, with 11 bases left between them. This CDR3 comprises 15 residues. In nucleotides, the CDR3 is TGTGCCAGCAGTTTAGGCGCGGTTACCACAGATACGCAGTATTTT. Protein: CASSLGAVTTDTQYF.

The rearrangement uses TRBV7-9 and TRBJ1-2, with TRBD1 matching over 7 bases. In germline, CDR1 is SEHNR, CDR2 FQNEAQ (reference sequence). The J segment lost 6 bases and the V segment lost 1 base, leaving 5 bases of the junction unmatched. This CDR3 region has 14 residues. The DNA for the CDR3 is TGTGCCAGCAGCTTAGGCGGGACAGTGGATGGCTACACCTTC. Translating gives CASSLGGTVDGYTF.

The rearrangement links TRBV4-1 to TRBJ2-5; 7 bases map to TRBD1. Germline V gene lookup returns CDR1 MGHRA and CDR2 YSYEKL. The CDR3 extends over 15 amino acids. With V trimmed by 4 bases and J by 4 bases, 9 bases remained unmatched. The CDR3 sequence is CASSPREGAGETQYF. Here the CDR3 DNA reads TGCGCCAGCAGCCCCCGCGAGGGGGCTGGAGAGACCCAGTACTTC.

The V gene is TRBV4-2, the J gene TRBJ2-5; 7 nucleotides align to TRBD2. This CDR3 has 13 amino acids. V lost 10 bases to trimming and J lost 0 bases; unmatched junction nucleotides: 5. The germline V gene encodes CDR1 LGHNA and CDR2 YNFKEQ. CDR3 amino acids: CATRSGNQETQYF. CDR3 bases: TGTGCCACCCGAAGCGGGAACCAAGAGACCCAGTACTTC.

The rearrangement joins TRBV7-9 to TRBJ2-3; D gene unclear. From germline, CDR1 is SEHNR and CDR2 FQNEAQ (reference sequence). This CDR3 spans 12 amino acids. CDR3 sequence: CASRRMTDTQYF. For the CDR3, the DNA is TGTGCTTCGAGGCGGATGACAGATACGCAGTATTTT.

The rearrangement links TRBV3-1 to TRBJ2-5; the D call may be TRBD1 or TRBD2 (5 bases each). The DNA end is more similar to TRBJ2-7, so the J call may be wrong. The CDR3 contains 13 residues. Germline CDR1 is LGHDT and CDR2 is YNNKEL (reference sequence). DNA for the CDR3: TGTGCCAGCAGCCGTCAGGGAGACCACGAGCAGTACTTC. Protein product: CASSRQGDHEQYF.